The 17 T cell receptor beta chains in this list originate from one sample, sequenced in a study of radiotherapy plus CTLA-4 blockade in lung cancer. Only in-frame clones appear in the TCRdb table, and some are missing; sequencing was by immunoSEQ multiplex PCR. The sample yields over 60,000 clones, about 87% seen once. Specimen: peripheral blood, collected from a patient treated with radiotherapy plus ipilimumab. The receptors originated from a human donor with non-small cell lung cancer who had stable disease on radiotherapy plus ipilimumab.

The CDR3, as DNA: TGTGCCTGGAACAGCGGGAGCTTAGATACGCAGTATTTT. Protein product: CAWNSGSLDTQYF. The genes are TRBV30 and TRBJ2-3, with 8 bases fitting TRBD2. The CDR3 has 13 residues. V lost 4 bases to trimming and J lost 5 bases; unmatched junction nucleotides: 5. Germline V CDR1 and CDR2: GTSNPN, SVGIG (reference sequence). The variable domain in full, with the rest retrieved from reference TRBV30 and TRBJ2-3, is SQTIHQWPATLVQPVGSPLSLECTVEGTSNPNLYWYRQAAGRGLQLLFYSVGIGQISSEVPQNLSASRPQDRQFILSSKKLLLSDSGFYLCAWNSGSLDTQYFGPGTRLTVL.

CDR3 in amino acids: CSVGLFGQGGKLFF. CDR3 DNA sequence: TGCAGCGTTGGGCTTTTTGGACAGGGAGGAAAACTGTTTTTT. V is TRBV29-1 and J is TRBJ1-4; 8 bases match TRBD1. Germline CDR1 reads SQVTM; CDR2 reads ANQGSEA. Trimming cost V 4 bases and J 10 bases; bases outside gene matches: 11. This CDR3 has 14 residues.

This clone was seen just once. V and J are TRBV5-1 and TRBJ2-3; D is uncertain. The CDR3 extends over 13 amino acids. Looked up from germline, CDR1 is SGHRS and CDR2 is YFSETQ. Trimming cost V 0 bases and J 4 bases, with 6 bases left between them. The CDR3 nucleotides read TGCGCCAGCAGCTTGGGGGGTGCAGATACGCAGTATTTT. This translates into CASSLGGADTQYF.

J is TRBJ2-1 and V is TRBV4-1; maybe TRBD1 (6 bases). Germline assignment: CDR1 MGHRA and CDR2 YSYEKL. CDR3 length: 16 amino acids. V was trimmed by 2 bases and J by 8 bases, leaving 19 bases between them. CDR3 amino acids: CASSQHTGMGVDEQFF. Written as DNA, the CDR3 is TGCGCCAGCAGCCAACACACAGGGATGGGGGTCGATGAGCAGTTCTTC.

V and J are TRBV7-3 and TRBJ2-5; 7 bases map to TRBD1. CDR1 SGHTA and CDR2 FQGTGA come from the germline V gene. Trimming took 5 bases from V and 1 from J; bases not matched to a gene: 7. This CDR3 region has 15 residues. CDR3 nucleotide sequence: TGTGCCAGCAGCCAGACAGGGACCTCCCAAGAGACCCAGTACTTC. This sequence encodes CASSQTGTSQETQYF.

J is TRBJ2-7 and V is TRBV6-6; TRBD1 agrees at 7 bases. The J segment lost 3 bases and the V segment lost 4 bases, leaving 3 bases of the junction unmatched. The CDR3 loop spans 13 amino acids. Germline CDR1 MNHNY, CDR2 SVGAGI (reference sequence). Here the CDR3 reads CASSSTGSYEQYF. In DNA form, the CDR3 reads TGTGCCAGCAGTTCGACAGGGAGCTACGAGCAGTACTTC.

This clone was observed a handful of times. Other DNA sequences in this sample translate to the same CDR3. The chain is built from TRBV30 and TRBJ2-5; D gene uncertain. The germline V gene has CDR1 GTSNPN and CDR2 SVGIG (reference sequence). This CDR3 is 13 amino acids long. Between the trimmed V and J ends, which lost 0 bases and 1 base, there was a span of 6 bases. The CDR3 protein is CAWSVRSQETQYF. In DNA, the CDR3 is TGTGCCTGGAGTGTACGGTCCCAAGAGACCCAGTACTTC.

The CDR3 DNA follows: TGTGCCAGCAGCTTATTGGGACGCAGGGAAAATTCACCCCTCCACTTT. Protein sequence: CASSLLGRRENSPLHF. The chain recombines TRBV7-4 with TRBJ1-6; D possibly corresponds to TRBD1 (5 bases). Looked up from germline, CDR1 is SGHVT and CDR2 is SQSDAQ. This CDR3 is built from 16 residues. With 2 bases removed from V and 7 bases from J, the gap between germline ends came to 15 bases.

V usage is TRBV7-9 and J usage is TRBJ2-7; tentative D call: TRBD2 (6 bases). The CDR3 sequence is 15 residues long. The V gene's germline CDR1 is SEHNR and CDR2 FQNEAQ (reference sequence). Trimming shortened V by 3 bases and J by 12 bases, and 24 bases separated the two germline ends. CDR3 loop: CASSLGLGHRENLYF. The CDR3 bases are TGTGCCAGCAGCTTGGGACTTGGACACCGCGAGAATTTGTACTTC.

This clone has a single count. This chain joins TRBV7-9 and TRBJ1-5; a possible D gene is TRBD1 (6 bases). Trimming left V 0 bases short and J 2 bases short, with 11 bases between. Germline V gene data show CDR1 as SEHNR and CDR2 as FQNEAQ (reference sequence). The length of the CDR3 is 16 residues. CDR3 in amino acids: CASSLAGGGGNQPQHF. Here the CDR3 DNA reads TGTGCCAGCAGCTTAGCGGGAGGGGGTGGCAATCAGCCCCAGCATTTT.

The chain links TRBV19 to TRBJ2-1; 15 nucleotides agree with TRBD2. The V segment lost 5 bases and the J segment 7 bases; nucleotides outside the gene matches: 6. Germline-derived CDR1 and CDR2 are LNHDA and SQIVND (reference sequence). The CDR3 loop spans 16 amino acids. DNA of the CDR3: TGTGCCAGTAGTGCCTACGGGACTAGCGGGAGGAATGAGCAGTTCTTC. This codes for CASSAYGTSGRNEQFF.

This chain uses TRBV11-2 with TRBJ2-3; TRBD1 matches 7 bases. The length of the CDR3 is 18 residues. Germline V gene sequence: CDR1 SGHAT, CDR2 FQNNGV. V lost 2 bases, J lost 3 bases, and 14 bases stayed unmatched. The CDR3 loop reads CASSLNLLTGLVTDTQYF. The CDR3 DNA reads as TGTGCCAGCAGCTTAAATCTCCTGACAGGGTTAGTGACAGATACGCAGTATTTT.

This chain links TRBV6-5 with TRBJ1-3, with 9 bases aligning to TRBD1. The V gene end was trimmed by 6 bases and the J gene end by 1 base; junction bases not matched to a gene: 4. This CDR3 is 15 amino acids long. From germline, CDR1 is MNHEY and CDR2 SVGAGI. The DNA of the CDR3 is TGTGCCAGCAGACCGACAGGGGGATCTGGAAACACCATATATTTT. As protein: CASRPTGGSGNTIYF.

The chain uses TRBV4-2 and TRBJ2-1; weak D call: TRBD2 (6 bases). Germline CDR1 and CDR2: LGHNA and YNFKEQ. This CDR3 is built from 18 residues. V lost 0 bases and J 3 bases, leaving 18 bases between the germline ends. Here the CDR3 DNA reads TGTGCCAGCAGCCAAGAGTTGTGGGGGGAGAAGGTCTACAATGAGCAGTTCTTC. Translation gives CASSQELWGEKVYNEQFF.

V gene TRBV7-3 combines with J gene TRBJ1-1, with a possible D match to TRBD1 (5 bases). Trimming cost V 0 bases and J 3 bases, with 5 bases left between them. This CDR3 comprises 13 residues. CDR1 and CDR2 (germline): SGHTA, FQGTGA. Written as DNA, the CDR3 is TGTGCCAGCAGCTTAACCAGGGACACTGAAGCTTTCTTT. Translated, it gives CASSLTRDTEAFF.

This sequence joins TRBV19 and TRBJ2-3, with a weak D call TRBD1 (6 bases). This CDR3 contains 11 residues. Germline V lookup: CDR1 LNHDA, CDR2 SQIVND (reference sequence). V lost 8 bases, J lost 12 bases, and 15 bases lay in between. DNA of the CDR3: TGTGCCAGTCTTCAAGGGACAACCCAGTATTTT. Protein: CASLQGTTQYF. Together with reference TRBV19 and TRBJ2-3, the CDR3 gives the full variable domain: DGGITQSPKYLFRKEGQNVTLSCEQNLNHDAMYWYRQDPGQGLRLIYYSQIVNDFQKGDIAEGYSVSREKKESFPLTVTSAQKNPTAFYLCASLQGTTQYFGPGTRLTVL.

The V gene is TRBV6-1, the J gene TRBJ2-3; 8 bases match TRBD2. Germline trimming cut 10 bases from V and 4 bases from J; bases unmatched to any gene: 10. The CDR3 runs to 14 residues. CDR1 and CDR2 from the germline V gene are MNHNS and SASEGT. CDR3 residues: CATDERERADTQYF. DNA for the CDR3: TGTGCCACCGACGAGCGGGAGCGGGCAGATACGCAGTATTTT.